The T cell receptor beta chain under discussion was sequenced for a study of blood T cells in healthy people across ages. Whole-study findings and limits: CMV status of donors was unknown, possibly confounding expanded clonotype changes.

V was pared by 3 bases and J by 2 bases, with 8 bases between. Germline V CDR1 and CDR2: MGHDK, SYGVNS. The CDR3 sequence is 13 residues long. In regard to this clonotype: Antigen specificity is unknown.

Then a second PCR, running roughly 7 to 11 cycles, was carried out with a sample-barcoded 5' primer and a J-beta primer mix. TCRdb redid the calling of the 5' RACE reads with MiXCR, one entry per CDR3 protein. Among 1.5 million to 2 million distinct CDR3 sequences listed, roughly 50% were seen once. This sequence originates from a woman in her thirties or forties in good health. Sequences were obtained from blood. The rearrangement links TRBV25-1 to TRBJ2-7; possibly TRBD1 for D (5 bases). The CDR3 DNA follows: TGTGCCAGCAGTGAGGACAACACCTACGAGCAGTACTTC. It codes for CASSEDNTYEQYF.